The clone carrying this T cell receptor beta chain appeared a few times. The antigen remains unidentified. Indicated time point: pre-sensitization, week 0. The treatment here: therapeutic diphenylcyclopropenone sensitization with weekly scalp DPC. The data originate from a study of human T cells and chemical hapten exposure. Individual cDNA molecules in this library carried unique molecular identifiers. Authors' data handling: Samples had a median of around 96,000 TCRs, ranging about 20,000 to 690,600. Via MiXCR, TCRdb re-called the RACE reads, giving one row per CDR3 protein. The V and J calls come from TCRdb's annotation, not from the publication. The data hold fewer than 150,000 distinct CDR3 sequences, with roughly 13% observed a single time. The study, taken as a whole, reports: Among TCRs, those above 1 in 1000 frequency were unaffected by DPC sensitization.

The TCR comes from a woman under 30 with alopecia areata. Some clones in this sample may be carry-over from other donors' samples. This material consisted of whole blood, taken in connection with sensitization to the hapten diphenylcyclopropenone (DPC).

CDR3 protein: CASMYTGGDTGELFF. The CDR3 nucleotides read TGTGCCAGCATGTACACCGGGGGAGACACCGGGGAGCTGTTTTTT. V usage is TRBV2 and J usage is TRBJ2-2, with a tentative D call TRBD2 (6 bases). The CDR3 covers 15 residues. V was trimmed by 7 bases and J by 3 bases, leaving 15 bases between them. Germline values: CDR1 SNHLY, CDR2 FYNNEI.